This T cell receptor (beta chain) was captured by sequencing in a study of T cell changes during pregnancy in multiple sclerosis. Here immunoSEQ multiplex PCR was the method, and the copy in TCRdb shows in-frame clones only, minus some. The repertoire holds 26,000 or so clones, with nearly 90% as singletons. The clonotype originates from a female donor with multiple sclerosis, enrolled in a pregnancy study. The sequenced sample was CD8+ T cells from peripheral blood mononuclear cells, obtained in the second trimester of pregnancy.

This CDR3 is CASSPDGLTGVSYNEQFF. DNA for the CDR3: TGTGCCAGCAGTCCGGATGGTCTTACGGGAGTCTCCTACAATGAGCAGTTCTTC. The chain uses TRBV28 and TRBJ2-1, with a possible D match to TRBD2 (6 bases). CDR1 is MDHEN and CDR2 is SYDVKM in the germline V gene. Deletions cut 5 bases from V and 0 bases from J, with 20 bases between. This CDR3 has 18 residues.